A selection of T cell receptor beta chains follows, all from one sample in a study of long-term antiretroviral therapy in people with HIV. Assay used: immunoSEQ multiplex PCR; TCRdb lists only in-frame clones, some missing. The table includes 20,000 to 25,000 clones, approximately 73% detected once. The starting material was unsorted PBMCs, obtained 0.5 years after starting antiretroviral therapy. These receptors were collected from a woman in her 40s with HIV. Each CDR3 is given with its conserved first and last residue. Each record gives: clone size, J gene, V gene, D gene, CDR3 DNA, CDR3 protein. D genes are given only for firm matches. The listing skips clone size in some rows; elsewhere it reads once, few, many or a size class.

clone size: -
J gene: TRBJ1-1
V gene: TRBV7-9
D gene: TRBD1
CDR3 DNA: TGTGCCAGCAGCTTATTCCCCGAACAGGGGCGTACTGAAGCTTTCTTT
CDR3 protein: CASSLFPEQGRTEAFF

clone size: -
J gene: TRBJ2-7
V gene: TRBV6-6
D gene: TRBD2
CDR3 DNA: TGTGCCAGCAGTGGAAACCCGACTAGCGGGGGATACGAGCAGTACTTC
CDR3 protein: CASSGNPTSGGYEQYF

clone size: -
J gene: TRBJ2-5
V gene: TRBV29-1
D gene: TRBD2
CDR3 DNA: TGCAGCGTTGAAGATCCGCTGGGACTAGCGAGTGAGACCCAGTACTTC
CDR3 protein: CSVEDPLGLASETQYF

clone size: -
J gene: TRBJ1-1
V gene: TRBV19
D gene: -
CDR3 DNA: TGTGCCAGTTCGGGACGGTGGAACACTGAAGCTTTCTTT
CDR3 protein: CASSGRWNTEAFF

clone size: -
J gene: TRBJ1-1
V gene: TRBV6-1
D gene: -
CDR3 DNA: TGTGCCAGCAGTGAAGGTCGGACCCTTGAAGCTTTCTTT
CDR3 protein: CASSEGRTLEAFF

clone size: -
J gene: TRBJ2-7
V gene: TRBV7-9
D gene: TRBD1
CDR3 DNA: TGTGCCAGCAGCTTTGGGGACAGGGCCTACGAGCAGTACTTC
CDR3 protein: CASSFGDRAYEQYF

clone size: -
J gene: TRBJ2-3
V gene: TRBV5-3
D gene: -
CDR3 DNA: TGTGCCAGAAGCTTGTATTTGCCTAGCACAGATACGCAGTATTTT
CDR3 protein: CARSLYLPSTDTQYF

clone size: few
J gene: TRBJ1-2
V gene: TRBV30
D gene: -
CDR3 DNA: TGTGCCTGGAGTCAGGGAAGCTATGGCTACACCTTC
CDR3 protein: CAWSQGSYGYTF

clone size: -
J gene: TRBJ2-1
V gene: TRBV5-4
D gene: -
CDR3 DNA: TGTGCCAGCAGCTTGGACCCGGGACAATACAATGAGCAGTTCTTC
CDR3 protein: CASSLDPGQYNEQFF

clone size: -
J gene: TRBJ1-2
V gene: TRBV6-1
D gene: TRBD1
CDR3 DNA: TGTGCCAGCAGCAGCATAGACAGGGGTGGCGGCTACACCTTC
CDR3 protein: CASSSIDRGGGYTF

clone size: -
J gene: TRBJ2-1
V gene: TRBV5-5
D gene: -
CDR3 DNA: TGTGCCAGCAGCGTAACCTCAGGTATAGGCAATGAGCAGTTCTTC
CDR3 protein: CASSVTSGIGNEQFF

clone size: -
J gene: TRBJ1-1
V gene: TRBV4-2
D gene: -
CDR3 DNA: TGTGCCAGCAGCCCCGATCGGGGCACTGAAGCTTTCTTT
CDR3 protein: CASSPDRGTEAFF

clone size: few
J gene: TRBJ1-2
V gene: TRBV12-5
D gene: TRBD1
CDR3 DNA: TGTGCTAGTGGTGGATGGACAGGGGAGGACTATGGCTACACCTTC
CDR3 protein: CASGGWTGEDYGYTF

clone size: -
J gene: TRBJ2-1
V gene: TRBV19
D gene: -
CDR3 DNA: TGTGCCAGTAGTATCGACAGATACAATGAGCAGTTCTTC
CDR3 protein: CASSIDRYNEQFF

clone size: few
J gene: TRBJ1-6
V gene: TRBV2
D gene: -
CDR3 DNA: TGTGCCAGCAGTGAGAGAGGGAGGTACTCACCCCTCCACTTT
CDR3 protein: CASSERGRYSPLHF

clone size: -
J gene: TRBJ2-3
V gene: TRBV5-4
D gene: TRBD2
CDR3 DNA: TGTGCCAGCAGCTACGGACTAGCGGCTAGCACAGATACGCAGTATTTT
CDR3 protein: CASSYGLAASTDTQYF

clone size: -
J gene: TRBJ2-2
V gene: TRBV5-4
D gene: -
CDR3 DNA: TGTGCCAGCAGCTTTTGGCAGGGTGGGGGCACCGGGGAGCTGTTTTTT
CDR3 protein: CASSFWQGGGTGELFF

clone size: -
J gene: TRBJ2-1
V gene: TRBV15
D gene: TRBD1
CDR3 DNA: TGTGCCACCAGCTCGCGGACAGGGGGGAATGAGCAGTTCTTC
CDR3 protein: CATSSRTGGNEQFF

clone size: once
J gene: TRBJ1-5
V gene: TRBV10-3
D gene: -
CDR3 DNA: TGTGCCATCAGTGAGTCTGGGGGTACGGGCAATCAGCCCCAGCATTTT
CDR3 protein: CAISESGGTGNQPQHF

clone size: -
J gene: TRBJ2-3
V gene: TRBV4-2
D gene: -
CDR3 DNA: TGTGCCAGCAGCCAAGATGGGGCGGGGCGCACAGATACGCAGTATTTT
CDR3 protein: CASSQDGAGRTDTQYF

clone size: -
J gene: TRBJ2-5
V gene: TRBV18
D gene: -
CDR3 DNA: TGTGCCAGCTCACCCCGGGGGCAGAGACAAGAGACCCAGTACTTC
CDR3 protein: CASSPRGQRQETQYF

clone size: -
J gene: TRBJ2-3
V gene: TRBV6-1
D gene: -
CDR3 DNA: TGTGCCAGCACCGAAAGGGGGGGAACGCAGTATTTT
CDR3 protein: CASTERGGTQYF

clone size: -
J gene: TRBJ2-1
V gene: TRBV28
D gene: TRBD2
CDR3 DNA: TGTGCCAGCAGTTTACGATTAGCGGGGGGTGGTGAGCAGTTCTTC
CDR3 protein: CASSLRLAGGGEQFF

clone size: -
J gene: TRBJ2-7
V gene: TRBV29-1
D gene: TRBD1
CDR3 DNA: TGCAGCGTTGAGGAGGTAGGACAGGGCTACGAGCAGTACTTC
CDR3 protein: CSVEEVGQGYEQYF

clone size: -
J gene: TRBJ1-2
V gene: TRBV5-3
D gene: TRBD1
CDR3 DNA: TGTGCCAGAAGCTTATCGACAGGGGGCTACTATGGCTACACCTTC
CDR3 protein: CARSLSTGGYYGYTF

clone size: -
J gene: TRBJ1-1
V gene: TRBV7-2
D gene: -
CDR3 DNA: TGTGCCAGCAGCCTAAATCGACAGATGAACACTGAAGCTTTCTTT
CDR3 protein: CASSLNRQMNTEAFF

clone size: -
J gene: TRBJ2-1
V gene: TRBV7-9
D gene: TRBD2
CDR3 DNA: TGTGCCAGCAGTTTAGCGGGGGCCAAGAATGAGCAGTTCTTC
CDR3 protein: CASSLAGAKNEQFF

clone size: once
J gene: TRBJ1-2
V gene: TRBV12-5
D gene: TRBD1
CDR3 DNA: TGTGCTAGTCACGAGCCCGGGACAGGGGGCAAAGGCTACACCTTC
CDR3 protein: CASHEPGTGGKGYTF

clone size: -
J gene: TRBJ1-2
V gene: TRBV6-5
D gene: -
CDR3 DNA: TGTGCCAGCAGTTACTCCGTAGTCGCTTCCGGCTACACCTTC
CDR3 protein: CASSYSVVASGYTF

clone size: -
J gene: TRBJ2-2
V gene: TRBV7-3
D gene: -
CDR3 DNA: TGTGCCAGCAGCTTAGGTCGTGGGGACTTCACCGGGGAGCTGTTTTTT
CDR3 protein: CASSLGRGDFTGELFF

clone size: -
J gene: TRBJ2-1
V gene: TRBV12-5
D gene: -
CDR3 DNA: TGTGCTAGTTCGAAAGACCACAATGAGCAGTTCTTC
CDR3 protein: CASSKDHNEQFF

clone size: -
J gene: TRBJ1-3
V gene: TRBV4-2
D gene: -
CDR3 DNA: TGTGCCAGCAGCCAAGAGTCGGGGGGCTCTGGAAACACCATATATTTT
CDR3 protein: CASSQESGGSGNTIYF

clone size: -
J gene: TRBJ2-5
V gene: TRBV5-4
D gene: TRBD1
CDR3 DNA: TGTGCCAGCAGCTTGGACGACAGGGGGGAGACCCAGTACTTC
CDR3 protein: CASSLDDRGETQYF

clone size: -
J gene: TRBJ2-5
V gene: TRBV18
D gene: -
CDR3 DNA: TGTGCCAGCTCACGGGAAGAGACCCAGTACTTC
CDR3 protein: CASSREETQYF

clone size: once
J gene: TRBJ2-3
V gene: TRBV5-5
D gene: -
CDR3 DNA: TGTGCCAGCAGCTTGGCTCCAGGGGGCACAGATACGCAGTATTTT
CDR3 protein: CASSLAPGGTDTQYF

clone size: once
J gene: TRBJ1-1
V gene: TRBV6-1
D gene: TRBD1
CDR3 DNA: TGTGCCAGCAGCCCTGACAGGGACACTGAAGCTTTCTTT
CDR3 protein: CASSPDRDTEAFF

clone size: few
J gene: TRBJ1-2
V gene: TRBV5-5
D gene: TRBD1
CDR3 DNA: TGTGCCAGCAGCTTTATGGGACAGGGAGGAACTGGGGGCTACACCTTC
CDR3 protein: CASSFMGQGGTGGYTF

clone size: -
J gene: TRBJ2-3
V gene: TRBV6-5
D gene: -
CDR3 DNA: TGTGCCAGCAGTTACTGGACCGGGGCGCCGGGTATGTATTTT
CDR3 protein: CASSYWTGAPGMYF

clone size: -
J gene: TRBJ1-1
V gene: TRBV6-5
D gene: -
CDR3 DNA: TGTGCCAGCAGCCCGTGGACCGAAGGCACTGAAGCTTTCTTT
CDR3 protein: CASSPWTEGTEAFF

clone size: -
J gene: TRBJ1-3
V gene: TRBV9
D gene: -
CDR3 DNA: TGTGCCAGTAGCCCCCGCTCTGGAAACACCATATATTTT
CDR3 protein: CASSPRSGNTIYF

clone size: -
J gene: TRBJ2-7
V gene: TRBV9
D gene: TRBD2
CDR3 DNA: TGTGCCAGCAGCAAACGAACTAGCGTACGCTCCTACGAGCAGTACTTC
CDR3 protein: CASSKRTSVRSYEQYF

clone size: few
J gene: TRBJ1-2
V gene: TRBV6-1
D gene: TRBD1
CDR3 DNA: TGTGCCAGCATCCGAACAGGGGTCTCCGATGGCTACACCTTC
CDR3 protein: CASIRTGVSDGYTF

clone size: -
J gene: TRBJ1-3
V gene: TRBV18
D gene: -
CDR3 DNA: TGTGCCAGCTCACTTCAGGAGGTTGCTGGAAACACCATATATTTT
CDR3 protein: CASSLQEVAGNTIYF

clone size: -
J gene: TRBJ2-7
V gene: TRBV29-1
D gene: -
CDR3 DNA: TGCAGCGTTGAAGCAATCGAGACATCATCCTACGAGCAGTACTTC
CDR3 protein: CSVEAIETSSYEQYF

clone size: few
J gene: TRBJ2-3
V gene: TRBV10-3
D gene: -
CDR3 DNA: TGTGCCATCAGTGAGTCCCGACCCCCAGATACGCAGTATTTT
CDR3 protein: CAISESRPPDTQYF

clone size: -
J gene: TRBJ1-2
V gene: TRBV6-1
D gene: -
CDR3 DNA: TGTGCCAGCAGTGAATCGACCTTCTATGGCTACACCTTC
CDR3 protein: CASSESTFYGYTF

clone size: -
J gene: TRBJ2-3
V gene: TRBV7-2
D gene: -
CDR3 DNA: TGTGCCAGCACCCTCCTCCCACAAACAGATACGCAGTATTTT
CDR3 protein: CASTLLPQTDTQYF

clone size: -
J gene: TRBJ1-1
V gene: TRBV7-8
D gene: -
CDR3 DNA: TGTGCCAGCAGCTTAGGAGCGGGGACTGAAGCTTTCTTT
CDR3 protein: CASSLGAGTEAFF

clone size: -
J gene: TRBJ2-2
V gene: TRBV5-4
D gene: -
CDR3 DNA: TGTGCCAGCAGCTTGGGAGCGAGGATCTCGAACACCGGGGAGCTGTTTTTT
CDR3 protein: CASSLGARISNTGELFF

clone size: few
J gene: TRBJ1-1
V gene: TRBV9
D gene: TRBD1
CDR3 DNA: TGTGCCAGCAGCCCATCCGGGACAGGGTGGGCTGAAGCTTTCTTT
CDR3 protein: CASSPSGTGWAEAFF

clone size: -
J gene: TRBJ1-6
V gene: TRBV7-9
D gene: -
CDR3 DNA: TGTGCCAGCAGCTTAGAAGTGGCACCCCTCCACTTT
CDR3 protein: CASSLEVAPLHF

clone size: -
J gene: TRBJ1-6
V gene: TRBV11-2
D gene: -
CDR3 DNA: TGTGCCAGCAGCTTAGACAGGAGGGGGACGGTGAGCTCCTATAATTCACCCCTCCACTTT
CDR3 protein: CASSLDRRGTVSSYNSPLHF

clone size: -
J gene: TRBJ1-1
V gene: TRBV5-4
D gene: TRBD1
CDR3 DNA: TGTGCCAGCAGCTGGCCCGGACAGGCGAACACTGAAGCTTTCTTT
CDR3 protein: CASSWPGQANTEAFF

clone size: -
J gene: TRBJ2-2
V gene: TRBV19
D gene: -
CDR3 DNA: TGTGCCAGTAGTATAAACTCCGGGGCCGGGGAGCTGTTTTTT
CDR3 protein: CASSINSGAGELFF

clone size: -
J gene: TRBJ1-1
V gene: TRBV10-3
D gene: -
CDR3 DNA: TGTGCCATCGGATCCGACAGAGACACTGAAGCTTTCTTT
CDR3 protein: CAIGSDRDTEAFF